This T cell receptor beta chain was captured by sequencing in a study of blood T cell repertoires in COVID-19. At the level of the study: PBMCs, B-cell-depleted T cells, or T cells were the source of the cDNA or gDNA that made up the material.

Deletions cut 3 bases from V and 1 base from J, with 18 bases between. The V gene's germline CDR1 is LNHNV and CDR2 YYDKDF (reference sequence). This CDR3 contains 17 residues. Methods used by the authors: The assay estimated nucleated cells by amplifying reference gene primers. Sequenced by immunoSEQ multiplex PCR; TCRdb stores in-frame clones only, minus some. Clonal size and the V and J genes are those of that table, whereas D and trimming came from the DNA. The data show approximately 26,000 clones, around 82% seen once. Sample: peripheral blood. This receptor was taken from a human donor in a cohort sampled during active COVID-19. The chain uses TRBV15 and TRBJ1-1; TRBD1 might be the D (6 bases). DNA for the CDR3: TGTGCCACCAGCAGGGGTGGAGGTGGCAGGGGGAACACTGAAGCTTTCTTT. Its protein is CATSRGGGGRGNTEAFF.